Presented here are 26 T cell receptor beta chains from one specimen sequenced in a study of cytomegalovirus exposure and HLA in healthy donors listed by TCRdb under 2017. The library was generated by the immunoSEQ multiplex PCR assay. A mixture of 60 forward primers for TCR Vbeta segments and 13 reverse primers for TCR Jbeta segments was used in the multiplex PCR. In its TCRdb copy, this immuneACCESS table keeps in-frame sequences only and misses some clones. Where compared with another copy, unresolved V genes explain less than half of these, and the others have no known cause. Within this sample are around 300,000 clones, with about four fifths of them counted one time only. The ten largest clones capture 2% to 2.5% of the sample. Sequencing used PBMCs. These TCRs come from a middle-aged woman in good health and CMV-seropositive.

The chain links TRBV11-3 to TRBJ1-4; 10 bases are shared with TRBD1. With 5 bases clipped from V and 7 bases from J, the junction kept 13 bases outside the gene matches. The CDR3 runs to 17 residues. In germline, CDR1 is SGHNT, CDR2 YENEEA. In DNA, the CDR3 is TGTGCCAGCAGCCCCTTCGCAAAGGGACAGGGGAGTGAAAAACTGTTTTTT. Translation gives CASSPFAKGQGSEKLFF.

This rearrangement joins TRBV7-2 to TRBJ2-7; D remains ambiguous. V was shortened by 0 bases and J by 6 bases, with 6 bases between the two germline ends. Germline lookup yields CDR1 SGHTA and CDR2 FQGNSA. The CDR3 spans 12 residues. Here the CDR3 reads CASSLAASEQYF. CDR3 bases: TGTGCCAGCAGCTTAGCCGCGTCCGAGCAGTACTTC.

V is TRBV29-1 and J is TRBJ2-1, with TRBD2 matching 8 bases. This CDR3 contains 14 residues. Germline CDR1 reads SQVTM; CDR2 reads ANQGSEA. Trimming cost V 6 bases and J 0 bases; bases outside gene matches: 4. The CDR3 is CSVLLAASYNEQFF. DNA of the CDR3: TGCAGCGTCCTACTAGCGGCCTCCTACAATGAGCAGTTCTTC.

This rearrangement joins TRBV6-1 to TRBJ2-5; 10 bases match TRBD2. This CDR3 is 16 amino acids long. The V segment lost 4 bases and the J segment 5 bases; nucleotides outside the gene matches: 10. Germline V gene lookup returns CDR1 MNHNS and CDR2 SASEGT. CDR3 in DNA: TGTGCCAGCAGTGGCGAGACTAGCGGGTTCGCGGAGACCCAGTACTTC. Translating gives CASSGETSGFAETQYF.

This chain connects TRBV19 to TRBJ1-4; TRBD1 might be the D (6 bases). CDR3 length equals 17 residues. Trimming cost V 3 bases and J 6 bases, with 20 bases left between them. Per germline, CDR1 LNHDA and CDR2 SQIVND (reference sequence). This CDR3 reads CASSMRREGGQDEKLFF. The CDR3 region has the DNA TGTGCCAGTAGTATGCGACGGGAGGGGGGCCAAGATGAAAAACTGTTTTTT.

The J gene is TRBJ1-2, the V gene TRBV19; 8 bases align to TRBD1. Trimming cost V 4 bases and J 8 bases; bases outside gene matches: 3. Germline lookup yields CDR1 LNHDA and CDR2 SQIVND (reference sequence). The CDR3 consists of 12 residues. The CDR3 is CASSTGGVGYTF. The DNA of the CDR3 is TGTGCCAGTAGTACAGGGGGCGTCGGCTACACCTTC. Filled out from reference TRBV19 and TRBJ1-2, the complete variable domain reads DGGITQSPKYLFRKEGQNVTLSCEQNLNHDAMYWYRQDPGQGLRLIYYSQIVNDFQKGDIAEGYSVSREKKESFPLTVTSAQKNPTAFYLCASSTGGVGYTFGSGTRLTVV.

The chain carries TRBV5-8 and TRBJ2-5; 8 nucleotides align to TRBD1. Per the germline V gene, CDR1 is SGHTS and CDR2 is YDEGEE. This CDR3 contains 15 residues. Trimming at V came to 4 bases and at J to 9 bases, leaving 14 bases not matched to a gene. CDR3 DNA: TGTGCCAGCAGCCCAAGACGACAGGGGAGAGTGGCCCAGTACTTC. The encoded protein is CASSPRRQGRVAQYF.

The chain joins TRBV12-5 to TRBJ2-1; no clear D. CDR1 and CDR2 (germline): LGHNT, FRNRAP. V lost 4 bases, J lost 0 bases, and 10 bases lay in between. The CDR3 has 15 residues. In DNA form, the CDR3 reads TGTGCTAGTGGTTCTTACCCGGGCTCCTACAATGAGCAGTTCTTC. It is translated as CASGSYPGSYNEQFF.

This CDR3 is CATRRGTGGEPQHF. The CDR3 DNA reads TGTGCCACTAGGAGGGGGACAGGGGGTGAACCCCAGCATTTT. The chain is built from TRBV10-3 and TRBJ1-5, with 11 positions matching TRBD1. Germline trimming cut 10 bases from V and 10 bases from J; bases unmatched to any gene: 12. This CDR3 is built from 14 residues. The germline V gene encodes CDR1 ENHRY and CDR2 SYGVKD.

CDR3 sequence (DNA): TGTGCCAGCAGTGAATTGGGACAGGACTACGAGCAGTACTTC. This codes for CASSELGQDYEQYF. This sequence joins TRBV25-1 and TRBJ2-7; TRBD1 matches at 8 bases. CDR3 length equals 14 residues. Germline CDR1 and CDR2: MGHDK and SYGVNS. J lost 3 bases, V lost 1 base, and 2 bases had no gene match.

This clone occurred once. The chain is built from TRBV11-2 and TRBJ1-4; 8 bases fit TRBD1. This CDR3 has 16 amino acids. Germline CDR1 is SGHAT and CDR2 is FQNNGV. The ends lost 2 bases at V and 8 bases at J; junction bases unmatched: 10. CDR3 DNA sequence: TGTGCCAGCAGCTTAAGGGGGGGACAGGAAGGGGAAAAACTGTTTTTT. Translation gives CASSLRGGQEGEKLFF.

This clone occurred once. The rearrangement links TRBV7-3 to TRBJ2-5, with TRBD1 identical over 8 bases. Germline CDR1 is SGHTA and CDR2 is FQGTGA. The CDR3 extends over 15 amino acids. V lost 3 bases, J lost 3 bases, and 6 bases stayed unmatched. The CDR3 region has the DNA TGTGCCAGCAGCTTTCTCGGGACAGGAAAAGAGACCCAGTACTTC. Its protein product is CASSFLGTGKETQYF.

The chain employs TRBV21-1 and TRBJ2-7; the D call of TRBD1 is as the table states it, not checked on the DNA. TRBV21-1 is assigned pseudogene status. The CDR3 is made up of 15 amino acids. The CDR3 DNA follows: TGTGCCAGCAGTTGCCTTGACAGGGTCCCCTACGAGCAGTACTTC. Amino acids: CASSCLDRVPYEQYF.

The rearrangement uses TRBV5-6 and TRBJ2-3; 11 bases align to TRBD2. Looked up from germline, CDR1 is SGHDT and CDR2 is YYEEEE. CDR3 length equals 16 residues. The trim removed 0 bases at V and 7 bases at J, leaving 7 bases unmatched. CDR3 region: CASSLEASGRTYTQYF. DNA of the CDR3: TGTGCCAGCAGCTTGGAGGCTAGCGGGAGGACGTATACGCAGTATTTT.

This chain uses TRBV4-1 with TRBJ1-2, with D possibly matching TRBD1 (5 bases). Germline CDR1 and CDR2: MGHRA and YSYEKL. V lost 4 bases and J lost 3, with 12 bases in between. The CDR3 extends over 14 amino acids. CDR3 residues: CASSPDSGDYGYTF. The CDR3 DNA sequence: TGCGCCAGCAGCCCCGACAGTGGGGACTATGGCTACACCTTC.

The chain uses TRBV19 and TRBJ2-7; D is possibly TRBD1 (6 bases). CDR3 length: 14 amino acids. Germline V lookup: CDR1 LNHDA, CDR2 SQIVND (reference sequence). V lost 4 bases and J lost 4, with 14 bases in between. CDR3 nucleotide sequence: TGTGCCAGTAGTAGGGGAGAAAGGGGGTACGAGCAGTACTTC. It yields the protein CASSRGERGYEQYF.

The J gene is TRBJ2-3, the V gene TRBV7-9; 12 nucleotides line up with TRBD1. This CDR3 has 16 residues. Trimming removed 5 bases from V and 4 bases from J; junction bases left unmatched: 7. Germline V CDR1 and CDR2: SEHNR, FQNEAQ (reference sequence). The DNA for the CDR3 is TGTGCCAGCAGCACCCGGGACAGGGGGCGGGCAGATACGCAGTATTTT. Protein: CASSTRDRGRADTQYF.

This chain connects TRBV6-5 to TRBJ1-2; a possible D gene is TRBD1 (6 bases). The germline V and J ends were trimmed by 0 bases and 8 bases, with 10 bases remaining between them. Germline V gene data show CDR1 as MNHEY and CDR2 as SVGAGI. The CDR3 is 13 residues long. The DNA for the CDR3 is TGTGCCAGCAGTTACTCGGGGGCTGACGGCTACACCTTC. It encodes CASSYSGADGYTF.

Written as DNA, the CDR3 is TGTGCCGGGGGCGGGGGACAAGAGACCCAGTACTTC. It is translated as CAGGGGQETQYF. V is TRBV30 and J is TRBJ2-5, with D possibly TRBD2 on 7 matching bases. The CDR3 has 12 amino acids. Trimming stripped 8 bases from V and 2 bases from J, with 12 bases between. The germline V gene encodes CDR1 GTSNPN and CDR2 SVGIG (reference sequence). The whole variable domain, filled in from reference TRBV30 and TRBJ2-5, reads SQTIHQWPATLVQPVGSPLSLECTVEGTSNPNLYWYRQAAGRGLQLLFYSVGIGQISSEVPQNLSASRPQDRQFILSSKKLLLSDSGFYLCAGGGGQETQYFGPGTRLLVL.

This sequence joins TRBV6-1 and TRBJ2-7; tentative D call: TRBD2 (6 bases). V shed 3 bases and J shed 3 bases, with 12 bases lying between them. This CDR3 contains 14 residues. Germline V lookup: CDR1 MNHNS, CDR2 SASEGT. CDR3 in amino acids: CASSDQGTFYEQYF. The CDR3 nucleotides read TGTGCCAGCAGTGACCAAGGGACTTTCTACGAGCAGTACTTC.

V gene TRBV4-1 combines with J gene TRBJ1-2, with D perhaps TRBD1 (5 bases). The germline V gene has CDR1 MGHRA and CDR2 YSYEKL. There are 14 residues in the CDR3. Trimming took off 6 bases at V and 6 bases at J, with 17 bases between the two ends. In DNA, the CDR3 is TGCGCCAGCAGTTGGGGGGACTTGTCGGATGGCTACACCTTC. Translation: CASSWGDLSDGYTF.

This clone was counted once. V usage is TRBV19 and J usage is TRBJ1-1; 7 bases are shared with TRBD1. From germline, CDR1 is LNHDA and CDR2 SQIVND (reference sequence). The CDR3 consists of 15 residues. Unmatched junction bases numbered 11, after V lost 10 bases and J lost 0 bases. The CDR3 here is CATSPWGQLNTEAFF. CDR3 coding DNA: TGTGCCACCTCGCCCTGGGGACAGCTGAACACTGAAGCTTTCTTT.

This chain links TRBV11-3 with TRBJ1-4, with D perhaps TRBD1 (5 bases). V shed 4 bases and J shed 0 bases, with 12 bases lying between them. Germline CDR1 SGHNT, CDR2 YENEEA. The CDR3 covers 16 residues. The chain's CDR3 is CASSSAEQATNEKLFF. In nucleotides, the CDR3 is TGTGCCAGCAGCTCAGCCGAACAGGCAACTAATGAAAAACTGTTTTTT. Based on the CDR3 plus reference TRBV11-3 and TRBJ1-4, the full variable domain is EAGVVQSPRYKIIEKKQPVAFWCNPISGHNTLYWYLQNLGQGPELLIRYENEEAVDDSQLPKDRFSAERLKGVDSTLKIQPAELGDSAVYLCASSSAEQATNEKLFFGSGTQLSVL.

This clone was seen a handful of times. The V gene is TRBV30, the J gene TRBJ2-7; no reliable D call. The CDR3 is made up of 12 amino acids. The germline V gene has CDR1 GTSNPN and CDR2 SVGIG (reference sequence). Deletions cut 3 bases from V and 5 bases from J, with 11 bases between. The CDR3 reads CAWSLSIDEQYF. The CDR3 region has the DNA TGTGCCTGGAGCCTATCTATCGACGAGCAGTACTTC.

The CDR3 is CASSTSRQFYGYTF. CDR3 sequence (DNA): TGTGCCAGCTCTACGTCAAGACAGTTCTATGGCTACACCTTC. The chain uses TRBV2 and TRBJ1-2, with D perhaps TRBD1 (5 bases). Deletions cut 8 bases from V and 4 bases from J, with 17 bases between. The CDR3 loop spans 14 amino acids. CDR1 is SNHLY, CDR2 FYNNEI, per germline.

J is TRBJ2-7 and V is TRBV18; D gene ambiguous. This CDR3 region has 14 residues. Germline CDR1 is KGHSH and CDR2 is LQKENI. Trimming left V 0 bases short and J 3 bases short, with 9 bases between. The chain's CDR3 is CASSPPSLVYEQYF. In DNA form, the CDR3 reads TGTGCCAGCTCACCACCTAGTTTAGTCTACGAGCAGTACTTC.